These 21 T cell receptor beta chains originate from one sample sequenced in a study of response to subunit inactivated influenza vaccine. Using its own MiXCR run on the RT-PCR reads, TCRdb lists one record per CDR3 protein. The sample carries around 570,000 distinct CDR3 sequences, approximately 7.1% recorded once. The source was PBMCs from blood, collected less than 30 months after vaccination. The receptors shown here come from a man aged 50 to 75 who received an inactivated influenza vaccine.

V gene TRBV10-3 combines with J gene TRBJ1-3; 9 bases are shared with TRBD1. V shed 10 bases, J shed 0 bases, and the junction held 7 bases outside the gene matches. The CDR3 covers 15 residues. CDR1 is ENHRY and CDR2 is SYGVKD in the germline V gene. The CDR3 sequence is CASLDRGLSGNTIYF. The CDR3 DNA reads TGTGCCAGCCTGGACAGGGGCCTCTCTGGAAACACCATATATTTT.

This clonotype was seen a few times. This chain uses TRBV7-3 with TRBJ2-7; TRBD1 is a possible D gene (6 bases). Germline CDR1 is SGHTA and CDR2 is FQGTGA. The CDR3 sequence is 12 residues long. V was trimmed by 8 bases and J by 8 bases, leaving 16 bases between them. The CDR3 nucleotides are TGTGCCAGCGGGACACCCCTTGGGAAGCAGTACTTC. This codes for CASGTPLGKQYF. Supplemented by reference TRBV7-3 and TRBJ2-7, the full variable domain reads GAGVSQTPSNKVTEKGKYVELRCDPISGHTALYWYRQSLGQGPEFLIYFQGTGAADDSGLPNDRFFAVRPEGSVSTLKIQRTERGDSAVYLCASGTPLGKQYFGPGTRLTVT.

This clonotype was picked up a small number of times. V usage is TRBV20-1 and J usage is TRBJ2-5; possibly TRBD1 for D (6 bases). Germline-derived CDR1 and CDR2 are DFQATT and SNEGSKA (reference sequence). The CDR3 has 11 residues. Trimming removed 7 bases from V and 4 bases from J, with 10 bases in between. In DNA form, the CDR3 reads TGCAGTGGACAGGTTCTAGAGACCCAGTACTTC. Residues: CSGQVLETQYF.

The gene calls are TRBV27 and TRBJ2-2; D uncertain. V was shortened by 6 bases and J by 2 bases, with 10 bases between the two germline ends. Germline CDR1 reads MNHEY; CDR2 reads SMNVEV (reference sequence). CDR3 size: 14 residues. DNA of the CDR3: TGTGCCAGCAGAGTGACTCAAAACACCGGGGAGCTGTTTTTT. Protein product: CASRVTQNTGELFF.

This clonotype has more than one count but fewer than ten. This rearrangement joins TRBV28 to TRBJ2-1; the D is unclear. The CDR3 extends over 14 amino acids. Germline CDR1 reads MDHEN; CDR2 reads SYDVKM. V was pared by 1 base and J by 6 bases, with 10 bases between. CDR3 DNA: TGTGCCAGCAGTTTATTCGACTCGACCAATGAGCAGTTCTTC. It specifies CASSLFDSTNEQFF.

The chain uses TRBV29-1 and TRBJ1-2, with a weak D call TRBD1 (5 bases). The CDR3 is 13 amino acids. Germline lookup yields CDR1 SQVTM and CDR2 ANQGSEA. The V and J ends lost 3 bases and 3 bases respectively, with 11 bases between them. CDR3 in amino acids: CSVEKGPHYGYTF. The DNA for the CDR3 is TGCAGCGTTGAGAAGGGGCCCCACTATGGCTACACCTTC. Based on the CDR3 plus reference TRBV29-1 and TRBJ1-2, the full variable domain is SAVISQKPSRDICQRGTSLTIQCQVDSQVTMMFWYRQQPGQSLTLIATANQGSEATYESGFVIDKFPISRPNLTFSTLTVSNMSPEDSSIYLCSVEKGPHYGYTFGSGTRLTVV.

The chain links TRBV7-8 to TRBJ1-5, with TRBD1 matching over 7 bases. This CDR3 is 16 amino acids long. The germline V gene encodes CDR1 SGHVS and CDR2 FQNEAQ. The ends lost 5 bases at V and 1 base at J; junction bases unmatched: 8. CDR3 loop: CASSLYRGRSNQPQHF. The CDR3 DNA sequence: TGTGCCAGCAGCCTGTACAGGGGACGGAGCAATCAGCCCCAGCATTTT.

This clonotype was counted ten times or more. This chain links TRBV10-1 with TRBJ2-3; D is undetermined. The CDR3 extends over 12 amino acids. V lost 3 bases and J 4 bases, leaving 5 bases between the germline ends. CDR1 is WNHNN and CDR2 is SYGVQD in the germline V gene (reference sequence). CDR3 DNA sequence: TGCGCCAGCAGTGAATACTCAGATACGCAGTATTTT. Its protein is CASSEYSDTQYF.

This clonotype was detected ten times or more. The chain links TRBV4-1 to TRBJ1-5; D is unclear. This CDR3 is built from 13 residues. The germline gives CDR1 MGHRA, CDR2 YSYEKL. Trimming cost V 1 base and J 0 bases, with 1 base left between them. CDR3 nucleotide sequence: TGCGCCAGCAGCCAAGTTAGCAATCAGCCCCAGCATTTT. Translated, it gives CASSQVSNQPQHF.

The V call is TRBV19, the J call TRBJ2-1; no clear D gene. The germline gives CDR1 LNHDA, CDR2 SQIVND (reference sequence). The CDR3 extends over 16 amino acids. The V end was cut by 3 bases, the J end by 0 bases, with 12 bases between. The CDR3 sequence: CASSIRLQSSYNEQFF. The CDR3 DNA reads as TGTGCCAGTAGTATCAGGCTCCAGAGCTCCTACAATGAGCAGTTCTTC.

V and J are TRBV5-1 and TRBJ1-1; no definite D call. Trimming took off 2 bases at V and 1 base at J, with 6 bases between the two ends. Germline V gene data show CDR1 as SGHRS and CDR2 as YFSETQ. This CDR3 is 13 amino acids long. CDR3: CASSFDPNTEAFF. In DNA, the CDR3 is TGCGCCAGCAGCTTTGACCCGAACACTGAAGCTTTCTTT. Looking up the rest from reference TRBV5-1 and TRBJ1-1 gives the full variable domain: KAGVTQTPRYLIKTRGQQVTLSCSPISGHRSVSWYQQTPGQGLQFLFEYFSETQRNKGNFPGRFSGRQFSNSRSEMNVSTLELGDSALYLCASSFDPNTEAFFGQGTRLTVV.

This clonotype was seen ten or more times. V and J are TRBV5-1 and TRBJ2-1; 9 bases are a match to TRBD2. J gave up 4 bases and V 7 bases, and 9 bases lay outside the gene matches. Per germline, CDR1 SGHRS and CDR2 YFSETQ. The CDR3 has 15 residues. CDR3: CASHPIAGAYNEQFF. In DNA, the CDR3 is TGCGCCAGCCATCCGATAGCGGGAGCGTACAATGAGCAGTTCTTC.

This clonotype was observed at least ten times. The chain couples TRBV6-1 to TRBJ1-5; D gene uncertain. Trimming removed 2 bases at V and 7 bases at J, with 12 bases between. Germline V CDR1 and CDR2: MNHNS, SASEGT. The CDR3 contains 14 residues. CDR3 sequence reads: CASSESRGRQPQHF. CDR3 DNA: TGTGCCAGCAGTGAATCTCGCGGGAGACAGCCCCAGCATTTT.

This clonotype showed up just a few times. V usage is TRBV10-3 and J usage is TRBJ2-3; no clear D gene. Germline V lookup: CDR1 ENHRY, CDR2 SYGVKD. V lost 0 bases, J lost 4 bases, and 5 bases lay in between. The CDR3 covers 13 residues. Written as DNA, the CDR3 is TGTGCCATCAGTGAGTCGGCCTCAGATACGCAGTATTTT. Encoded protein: CAISESASDTQYF.

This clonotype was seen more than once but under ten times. The chain's CDR3 is CASSFLGVNYGYTF. CDR3 nucleotide sequence: TGCGCCAGCAGCTTTCTGGGAGTTAACTATGGCTACACCTTC. This chain joins TRBV5-1 and TRBJ1-2; D is uncertain. Between the trimmed V and J ends, which lost 2 bases and 1 base, there was a span of 9 bases. The germline V gene has CDR1 SGHRS and CDR2 YFSETQ. This CDR3 comprises 14 residues.

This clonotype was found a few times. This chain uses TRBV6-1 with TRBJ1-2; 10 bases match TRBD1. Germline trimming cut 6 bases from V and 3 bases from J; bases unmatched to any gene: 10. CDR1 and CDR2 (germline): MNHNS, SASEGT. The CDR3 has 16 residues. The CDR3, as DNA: TGTGCCAGCAGGGGGGACAGGGGCGTTAAAGACTATGGCTACACCTTC. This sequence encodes CASRGDRGVKDYGYTF.

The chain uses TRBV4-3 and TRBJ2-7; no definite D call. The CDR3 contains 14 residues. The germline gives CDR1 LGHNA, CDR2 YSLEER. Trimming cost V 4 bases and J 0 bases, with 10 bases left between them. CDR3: CASSRSGPSYEQYF. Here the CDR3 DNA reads TGCGCCAGCAGCCGTTCCGGGCCCTCCTACGAGCAGTACTTC.

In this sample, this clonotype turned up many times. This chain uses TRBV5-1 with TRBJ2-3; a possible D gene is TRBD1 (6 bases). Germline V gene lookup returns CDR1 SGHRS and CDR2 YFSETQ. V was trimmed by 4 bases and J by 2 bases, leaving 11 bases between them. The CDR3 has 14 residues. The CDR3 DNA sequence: TGCGCCAGCAGCCCTGGACAGCTCACAGATACGCAGTATTTT. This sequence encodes CASSPGQLTDTQYF.

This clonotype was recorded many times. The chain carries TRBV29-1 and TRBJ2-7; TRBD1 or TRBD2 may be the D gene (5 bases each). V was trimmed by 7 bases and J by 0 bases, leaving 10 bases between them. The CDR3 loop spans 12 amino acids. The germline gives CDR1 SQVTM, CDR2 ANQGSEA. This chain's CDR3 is CSARDDSYEQYF. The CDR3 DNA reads TGCAGCGCCCGGGACGACTCCTACGAGCAGTACTTC.

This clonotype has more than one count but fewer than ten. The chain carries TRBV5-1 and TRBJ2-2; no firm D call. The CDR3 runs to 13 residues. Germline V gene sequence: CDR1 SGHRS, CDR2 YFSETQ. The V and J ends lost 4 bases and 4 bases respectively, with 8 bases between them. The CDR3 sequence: CASSPMLTGELFF. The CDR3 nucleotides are TGCGCCAGCAGCCCCATGCTCACCGGGGAGCTGTTTTTT.

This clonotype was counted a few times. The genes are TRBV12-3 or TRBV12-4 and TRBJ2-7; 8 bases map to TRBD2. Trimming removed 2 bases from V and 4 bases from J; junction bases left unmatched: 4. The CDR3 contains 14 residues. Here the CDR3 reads CASSLIGGEYEQYF. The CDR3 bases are TGTGCCAGCAGTTTAATCGGGGGGGAATACGAGCAGTACTTC.